The sequence of this TCR beta chain was determined in a study of PD-1 blockade in classical Hodgkin lymphoma. The CDR3 extends over 17 amino acids. Germline lookup yields CDR1 MDHEN and CDR2 SYDVKM. Trimming left V 6 bases short and J 3 bases short, with 23 bases between. The patients all showed relapse after autologous stem cell transplantation, while their brentuximab vedotin exposure varied. TCRdb keeps only in-frame clones here, not all; method: immunoSEQ multiplex PCR. The sample lists over 25,000 clones, over 55% occurring once. This material consisted of peripheral blood mononuclear cells (PBMCs), taken before the second cycle of nivolumab. The sequence came from a human donor with classical Hodgkin lymphoma. The chain has TRBV28 and TRBJ1-1; TRBD1 might be the D (6 bases). The CDR3 DNA reads TGTGCCAGCAGGCCCTCCGACAGGCCGCAGGAGGACACTGAAGCTTTCTTT. Its translation is CASRPSDRPQEDTEAFF.